A single sample gave rise to the 26 T cell receptor beta chains below, sequenced in a study of beta chain features in type 1 diabetes. Reverse transcribing all isolated RNA meant expressed TCRB transcripts were sequenced. The data were produced by immunoSEQ multiplex PCR, yet TCRdb's version contains in-frame clones alone and is incomplete. The top ten hold around 0.02% of the sample, which has over 700,000 clones, under 20% seen once. Sequencing was carried out using naive CD4+ T cells from blood. These receptors were collected from a woman in her late teens or twenties in good health.

This chain links TRBV27 with TRBJ2-1; D gene unclear. CDR1 is MNHEY, CDR2 SMNVEV, per germline (reference sequence). This CDR3 has 14 residues. Trimming left V 5 bases short and J 4 bases short, with 12 bases between. CDR3 bases: TGTGCCAGCAGTGTCGGGTGGCCTTACAATGAGCAGTTCTTC. Its translation is CASSVGWPYNEQFF.

This clone was observed a few times. J is TRBJ2-5 and V is TRBV4-2, with TRBD2 matching over 10 bases. Germline trimming cut 1 base from V and 5 bases from J; bases unmatched to any gene: 4. CDR3 length: 15 residues. The germline V gene encodes CDR1 LGHNA and CDR2 YNFKEQ. CDR3 nucleotide sequence: TGTGCCAGCAGCCAAGCCGGGACTAGCGTGGAGACCCAGTACTTC. Translation gives CASSQAGTSVETQYF.

V and J are TRBV9 and TRBJ2-5, with TRBD2 matching over 11 bases. Germline lookup yields CDR1 SGDLS and CDR2 YYNGEE. CDR3 size: 14 residues. The J segment lost 5 bases and the V segment lost 4 bases, leaving 4 bases of the junction unmatched. The CDR3 region has the DNA TGTGCCAGCAGCTTGACTAGCGGGACGGAGACCCAGTACTTC. Translated, it gives CASSLTSGTETQYF.

V and J are TRBV28 and TRBJ2-1; 7 bases are a match to TRBD2. Trimming took 8 bases from V and 8 from J; bases not matched to a gene: 3. Germline V gives CDR1 MDHEN, CDR2 SYDVKM. This CDR3 has 11 amino acids. CDR3 DNA sequence: TGTGCCAGCCTCGGGGGGTATGAGCAGTTCTTC. Protein sequence: CASLGGYEQFF.

V gene TRBV2 combines with J gene TRBJ2-7; 8 nucleotides line up with TRBD1. Germline V gene sequence: CDR1 SNHLY, CDR2 FYNNEI. This CDR3 is built from 14 residues. Trimming took 5 bases from V and 6 from J; bases not matched to a gene: 9. The CDR3 sequence: CASSYSQGAPEQYF. CDR3 in DNA: TGTGCCAGCAGTTACTCGCAGGGGGCGCCCGAGCAGTACTTC.

This clone occurred a few times. V usage is TRBV6-6 and J usage is TRBJ2-7, with unresolved D. V was pared by 6 bases and J by 5 bases, with 11 bases between. The CDR3 runs to 12 residues. Germline CDR1 is MNHNY and CDR2 is SVGAGI (reference sequence). CDR3 coding DNA: TGTGCCAGCAGCCGATCTAGAGACGAGCAGTACTTC. Encoded protein: CASSRSRDEQYF.

This rearrangement joins TRBV6-5 to TRBJ1-2; TRBD1 agrees at 7 bases. Unmatched junction bases numbered 7, after V lost 6 bases and J lost 0 bases. The CDR3 is 15 amino acids. Germline values: CDR1 MNHEY, CDR2 SVGAGI. CDR3 in DNA: TGTGCCAGCAGACTGACAGGGAGACCTAACTATGGCTACACCTTC. Protein sequence: CASRLTGRPNYGYTF.

This clone has a handful of counts. This rearrangement joins TRBV2 to TRBJ2-3, with 15 bases that match TRBD2. Germline-derived CDR1 and CDR2 are SNHLY and FYNNEI. The CDR3 has 14 amino acids. V shed 10 bases, J shed 5 bases, and the junction held 4 bases outside the gene matches. The CDR3 DNA reads as TGTGCCACGGGACTAGCGGGAGGTATAGATACGCAGTATTTT. Protein product: CATGLAGGIDTQYF.

This clone was seen a few times. The J gene is TRBJ1-2, the V gene TRBV28; a possible D gene is TRBD1 (5 bases). CDR1 and CDR2 from the germline V gene are MDHEN and SYDVKM. Trimming shortened V by 2 bases and J by 4 bases, and 11 bases separated the two germline ends. CDR3 length: 14 residues. The CDR3 DNA is TGTGCCAGCAGTTTAAGTCGGGACGGCTATGGCTACACCTTC. Its translation is CASSLSRDGYGYTF.

This clone was observed a handful of times. The gene calls are TRBV4-2 and TRBJ2-7, with a tentative D call TRBD2 (6 bases). The CDR3 length is 15 residues. V was clipped by 2 bases and J by 3 bases, with 14 bases between them. CDR1 and CDR2 (germline): LGHNA, YNFKEQ. Here the CDR3 reads CASSQSQGLNYEQYF. The DNA for the CDR3 is TGTGCCAGCAGCCAATCTCAGGGACTGAACTACGAGCAGTACTTC.

V gene TRBV27 combines with J gene TRBJ2-7; D tentatively fits TRBD1 or TRBD2 (5 bases each). Germline V gives CDR1 MNHEY, CDR2 SMNVEV (reference sequence). The CDR3 spans 15 residues. The V and J ends lost 2 bases and 3 bases respectively, with 14 bases between them. CDR3 region: CASSLLGAGNYEQYF. The CDR3 nucleotides are TGTGCCAGCAGTTTACTCGGGGCAGGCAACTACGAGCAGTACTTC.

This clone has more than one count but fewer than ten. This chain uses TRBV14 with TRBJ2-1; 14 bases line up with TRBD2. The CDR3 is 21 amino acids. Per germline, CDR1 SGHDN and CDR2 FVKESK. V was clipped by 4 bases and J by 8 bases; unmatched bases: 22. The CDR3 loop reads CASSRVPPGLAGVRFVDEQFF. The CDR3 nucleotides read TGTGCCAGCAGCCGCGTTCCTCCGGGACTAGCGGGAGTCAGGTTCGTCGATGAGCAGTTCTTC. The entire variable domain, with the rest obtained from reference TRBV14 and TRBJ2-1, is as follows: EAGVTQFPSHSVIEKGQTVTLRCDPISGHDNLYWYRRVMGKEIKFLLHFVKESKQDESGMPNNRFLAERTGGTYSTLKVQPAELEDSGVYFCASSRVPPGLAGVRFVDEQFFGPGTRLTVL.

V usage is TRBV29-1 and J usage is TRBJ1-1; 8 bases fit TRBD1. With V trimmed by 7 bases and J by 3 bases, 7 bases remained unmatched. Germline V gene data show CDR1 as SQVTM and CDR2 as ANQGSEA. The CDR3 extends over 13 amino acids. CDR3 residues: CSAGGYRDTEAFF. The CDR3 nucleotides read TGCAGCGCAGGGGGCTATCGAGACACTGAAGCTTTCTTT.

This clone has a handful of counts. The J gene is TRBJ2-7, the V gene TRBV29-1; 9 nucleotides align to TRBD2. The CDR3 has 14 amino acids. CDR1 SQVTM and CDR2 ANQGSEA come from the germline V gene. Germline trimming cut 4 bases from V and 3 bases from J; bases unmatched to any gene: 7. The CDR3: CSVAKASGVYEQYF. The CDR3 coding sequence is TGCAGCGTTGCGAAGGCTAGCGGGGTCTACGAGCAGTACTTC.

This clone occurred a few times. The chain has TRBV25-1 and TRBJ2-2, with D hard to call. This CDR3 has 16 residues. Germline lookup yields CDR1 MGHDK and CDR2 SYGVNS. Between the trimmed V and J ends, which lost 0 bases and 6 bases, there was a span of 14 bases. CDR3 protein: CASSEYNSVGAGELFF. CDR3 nucleotides: TGTGCCAGCAGTGAATACAATAGTGTTGGGGCCGGGGAGCTGTTTTTT.

This chain uses TRBV7-8 with TRBJ2-7, with 10 bases identical to TRBD2. Germline assignment: CDR1 SGHVS and CDR2 FQNEAQ. After removal of 4 bases from V and 3 bases from J, the junction contained 9 bases not matched to a gene. The CDR3 is 16 amino acids. CDR3 loop: CASSSLAGGFLYEQYF. CDR3 nucleotides: TGTGCCAGCAGCTCGTTAGCGGGGGGATTCCTCTACGAGCAGTACTTC.

The chain recombines TRBV10-3 with TRBJ2-2, with D possibly being TRBD2 (5 bases). CDR1 and CDR2 from the germline V gene are ENHRY and SYGVKD. Between the trimmed V and J ends, which lost 3 bases and 5 bases, there was a span of 7 bases. The length of the CDR3 is 13 residues. Here the CDR3 reads CAISDSGTGELFF. CDR3 DNA sequence: TGTGCCATCAGTGATTCGGGGACCGGGGAGCTGTTTTTT.

In its sample, this clone was seen a few times. The chain joins TRBV29-1 to TRBJ1-2; 7 bases agree with TRBD1. With V trimmed by 4 bases and J by 0 bases, 11 bases remained unmatched. The CDR3 totals 16 residues. Germline V gene data show CDR1 as SQVTM and CDR2 as ANQGSEA. The CDR3 spells CSVAFRGRNSNYGYTF. The CDR3 nucleotides read TGCAGCGTTGCGTTTAGGGGGCGCAATTCTAACTATGGCTACACCTTC.

The sample holds a few counts of this clone. V usage is TRBV5-1 and J usage is TRBJ2-7, with TRBD1 as a possible D gene (8 bases). The germline V gene has CDR1 SGHRS and CDR2 YFSETQ. Trimming pared 3 bases from V and 0 bases from J, leaving 16 bases between. CDR3 length equals 16 residues. The CDR3 loop is CASSYGGTGGSYEQYF. CDR3 in DNA: TGCGCCAGCAGCTACGGGGGGACAGGAGGCTCCTACGAGCAGTACTTC. The full variable domain, in which reference TRBV5-1 and TRBJ2-7 provide the parts outside the CDR3, is KAGVTQTPRYLIKTRGQQVTLSCSPISGHRSVSWYQQTPGQGLQFLFEYFSETQRNKGNFPGRFSGRQFSNSRSEMNVSTLELGDSALYLCASSYGGTGGSYEQYFGPGTRLTVT.

V and J are TRBV7-2 and TRBJ2-4; 8 nucleotides line up with TRBD2. This CDR3 contains 12 residues. Trimming took 5 bases from V and 13 from J; bases not matched to a gene: 7. Germline lookup yields CDR1 SGHTA and CDR2 FQGNSA. The CDR3 coding sequence is TGTGCCAGCAGCCCAAGCGGGAGAGGGCAGTACTTC. The encoded protein is CASSPSGRGQYF.

This clone has only a few counts. The CDR3 region has the DNA TGTGCCAGCAGACACTCGGGACAGGTCAACACTGAAGCTTTCTTT. Amino acids: CASRHSGQVNTEAFF. The chain is built from TRBV11-2 and TRBJ1-1; the match to TRBD1 covers 8 bases. The V and J ends lost 6 bases and 2 bases, in that order; junction bases with no gene match: 8. The CDR3 length is 15 residues. Germline V gives CDR1 SGHAT, CDR2 FQNNGV.

The chain uses TRBV10-3 and TRBJ2-2, with TRBD2 matching over 15 bases. This CDR3 spans 17 amino acids. V was pared by 6 bases and J by 3 bases, with 5 bases of the junction left unmatched. The germline gives CDR1 ENHRY, CDR2 SYGVKD. This chain's CDR3 is CAIRRTSGRGHTGELFF. Here the CDR3 DNA reads TGTGCCATCAGACGGACTAGCGGGAGGGGACACACCGGGGAGCTGTTTTTT.

This clone was seen only a few times. The V gene is TRBV10-3, the J gene TRBJ2-1, with D uncertain. The CDR3 spans 13 residues. V lost 7 bases, J lost 6 bases, and 13 bases lay in between. CDR1 ENHRY and CDR2 SYGVKD come from the germline V gene. The DNA of the CDR3 is TGTGCCATCAAGGCCGCGTCGGGCAATGAGCAGTTCTTC. Its translation: CAIKAASGNEQFF.

V gene TRBV9 combines with J gene TRBJ2-7, with 8 bases aligning to TRBD2. In germline, CDR1 is SGDLS, CDR2 YYNGEE. V shed 0 bases and J 6 bases; nucleotides not matched to a gene: 5. The CDR3 consists of 14 residues. The CDR3 here is CASSVGLASGEQYF. The CDR3 DNA reads as TGTGCCAGCAGCGTAGGACTAGCGTCTGGCGAGCAGTACTTC.

This clone was seen only a few times. The rearrangement joins TRBV9 to TRBJ2-1; D may correspond to TRBD1 or TRBD2 (5 bases each). V lost 0 bases and J 8 bases, leaving 18 bases between the germline ends. Germline V lookup: CDR1 SGDLS, CDR2 YYNGEE. The CDR3 is made up of 16 amino acids. DNA of the CDR3: TGTGCCAGCAGCGTAGGGGGGAGCGCCGGTGGTGATGAGCAGTTCTTC. Its protein is CASSVGGSAGGDEQFF. The full variable domain, completed using reference TRBV9 and TRBJ2-1, is DSGVTQTPKHLITATGQRVTLRCSPRSGDLSVYWYQQSLDQGLQFLIQYYNGEERAKGNILERFSAQQFPDLHSELNLSSLELGDSALYFCASSVGGSAGGDEQFFGPGTRLTVL.

This clone was seen only a few times. This chain joins TRBV5-4 and TRBJ2-5, with D unclear. With 4 bases removed from V and 2 bases from J, the gap between germline ends came to 12 bases. This CDR3 is 14 amino acids long. Germline CDR1 SGHNT, CDR2 YYREEE (reference sequence). CDR3 protein: CASSPSVGQETQYF. CDR3 nucleotides: TGTGCCAGCAGCCCCTCCGTCGGACAAGAGACCCAGTACTTC.